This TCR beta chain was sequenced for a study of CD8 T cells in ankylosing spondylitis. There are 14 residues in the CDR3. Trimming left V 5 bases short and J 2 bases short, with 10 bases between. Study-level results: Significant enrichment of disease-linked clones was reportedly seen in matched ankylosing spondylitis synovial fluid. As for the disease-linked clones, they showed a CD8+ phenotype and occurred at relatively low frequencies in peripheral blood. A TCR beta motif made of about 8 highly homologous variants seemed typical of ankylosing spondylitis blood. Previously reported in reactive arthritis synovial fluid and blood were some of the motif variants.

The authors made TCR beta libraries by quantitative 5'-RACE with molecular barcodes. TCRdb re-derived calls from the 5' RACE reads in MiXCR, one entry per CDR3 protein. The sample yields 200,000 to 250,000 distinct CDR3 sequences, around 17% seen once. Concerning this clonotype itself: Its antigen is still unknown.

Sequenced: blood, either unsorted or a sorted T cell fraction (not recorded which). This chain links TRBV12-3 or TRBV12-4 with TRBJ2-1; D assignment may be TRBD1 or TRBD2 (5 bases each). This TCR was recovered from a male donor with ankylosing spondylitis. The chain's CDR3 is CASSTGTAYNEQFF. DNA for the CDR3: TGTGCCAGCAGTACCGGGACGGCCTACAATGAGCAGTTCTTC.